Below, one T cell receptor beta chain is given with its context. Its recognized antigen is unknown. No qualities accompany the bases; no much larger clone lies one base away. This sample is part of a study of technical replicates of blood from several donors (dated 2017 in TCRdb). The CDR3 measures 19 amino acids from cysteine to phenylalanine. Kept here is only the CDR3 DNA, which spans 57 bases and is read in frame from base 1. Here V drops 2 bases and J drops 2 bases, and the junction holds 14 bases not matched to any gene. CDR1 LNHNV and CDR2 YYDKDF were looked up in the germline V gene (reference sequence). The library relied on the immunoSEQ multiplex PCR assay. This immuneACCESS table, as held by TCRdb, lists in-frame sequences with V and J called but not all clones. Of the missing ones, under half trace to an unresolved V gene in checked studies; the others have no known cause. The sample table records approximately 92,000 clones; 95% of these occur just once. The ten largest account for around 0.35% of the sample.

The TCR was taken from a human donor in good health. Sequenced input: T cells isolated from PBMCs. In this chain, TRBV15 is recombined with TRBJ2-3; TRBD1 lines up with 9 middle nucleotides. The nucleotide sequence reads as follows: TGTGCCACCAGCAGATCCTTCAGCCTCGGGACAGGGCCCACAGATACGCAGTATTTT. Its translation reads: CATSRSFSLGTGPTDTQYF.